The 13 T cell receptor beta chains given below trace back to one sample, sequenced in a study of human T cells and chemical hapten exposure (dated by TCRdb to 2020 to 2022). Library generation was performed with RACE. Data came from a NextSeq 500. Using fastp at Q25 and MiXCR, TCRdb reprocessed the public reads and kept productive beta chains. Here each entry gathers all rows of one CDR3 protein and keeps the most common genes and DNA. The sample contains more than 95,000 distinct CDR3 sequences, about an eighth of them found a single time. The top ten hold about 1.4% of the sample. In the paper's terms, the time point label means: patch test 1, 2 weeks after DPC sensitization. The sample's treatment or condition, from its label and the paper: therapeutic diphenylcyclopropenone sensitization with weekly scalp DPC. The sequencing used whole blood, collected in connection with sensitization to the hapten diphenylcyclopropenone (DPC). The receptors were sampled from a woman between 50 and 59 years old with alopecia areata. Some clones in this sample may be carry-over from other donors' samples.

This clonotype has at least ten counts. V gene TRBV27 combines with J gene TRBJ1-6; D is uncertain. The germline CDR1 and CDR2 sequences are MNHEY and SMNVEV (reference sequence). The CDR3 loop spans 12 amino acids. Trimming cost V 9 bases and J 7 bases, with 10 bases left between them. The CDR3 region has the DNA TGTGCCAGTACGACGGGGAATTCACCCCTCCACTTT. Amino acid sequence: CASTTGNSPLHF.

The V and J genes are TRBV6-5 and TRBJ1-1; TRBD1 aligns across 8 bases. Germline assignment: CDR1 MNHEY and CDR2 SVGAGI. J gave up 1 base and V 6 bases, and 4 bases lay outside the gene matches. CDR3 size: 14 residues. In nucleotides, the CDR3 is TGTGCCAGCAGGGACGGGACAGGGAACACTGAAGCTTTCTTT. It translates to CASRDGTGNTEAFF.

This chain links TRBV7-2 with TRBJ2-7; perhaps D is TRBD1 or TRBD2 (7 bases each). V was clipped by 5 bases and J by 2 bases, with 25 bases between them. CDR1 and CDR2 (germline): SGHTA, FQGNSA. This CDR3 region has 18 residues. CDR3 in DNA: TGTGCCAGCAGCCCAAGACCGTCTTACAGGGGAGGGGCCTACGAGCAGTACTTC. It specifies CASSPRPSYRGGAYEQYF.

The table lists this clonotype with a few counts. The chain couples TRBV2 to TRBJ2-5, with D possibly matching TRBD1 (6 bases). The CDR3 extends over 15 amino acids. The V end lost 7 bases, the J end lost 2 bases, and 17 bases lay between the germline ends. Germline values: CDR1 SNHLY, CDR2 FYNNEI. CDR3 amino acids: CASTLGTIIQETQYF. The CDR3 nucleotides are TGTGCCAGCACGTTAGGGACAATTATACAAGAGACCCAGTACTTC.

The table lists this clonotype with many counts. V and J are TRBV6-6 and TRBJ1-2, with D unresolved. Germline values: CDR1 MNHNY, CDR2 SVGAGI (reference sequence). Trimming removed 7 bases at V and 4 bases at J, with 13 bases between. The CDR3 loop spans 13 amino acids. The CDR3 sequence: CASKAWVGYGYTF. CDR3 in DNA: TGTGCCAGCAAAGCCTGGGTAGGCTATGGCTACACCTTC.

This clonotype was observed a few times. This sequence joins TRBV20-1 and TRBJ2-1; D ambiguous. Germline values: CDR1 DFQATT, CDR2 SNEGSKA (reference sequence). The CDR3 contains 12 residues. The ends were cut back, 2 bases at V and 9 bases at J, with 11 bases in the middle. CDR3 loop: CSARSTDGEQFF. The CDR3 bases are TGCAGTGCTAGATCCACCGACGGTGAGCAGTTCTTC.

This clonotype has ten or more counts. V is TRBV12-3 or TRBV12-4 and J is TRBJ2-3, with 13 nucleotides matching TRBD2. With 5 bases clipped from V and 2 bases from J, the junction kept 4 bases outside the gene matches. This CDR3 is built from 16 residues. The CDR3 DNA reads TGTGCCAGCAGTCCCGGGACTAGCGGGGCCACAGATACGCAGTATTTT. It is translated as CASSPGTSGATDTQYF.

This clonotype was found many times. One end of the junction fails to match germline, which may point to a read error. This rearrangement joins TRBV5-6 to TRBJ1-1, with unresolved D. The germline V gene has CDR1 SGHDT and CDR2 YYEEEE. The CDR3 consists of 12 residues. The CDR3 DNA follows: TGCCGTTCTGGCCCGGGCGGCACTGAAGCTTTCTTT. Translation gives CRSGPGGTEAFF.

This clonotype was detected many times. The J gene is TRBJ2-7, the V gene TRBV28; D remains unclear. Trimming removed 5 bases from V and 3 bases from J, with 17 bases in between. CDR1 is MDHEN, CDR2 SYDVKM, per germline. CDR3 length equals 15 residues. The CDR3 sequence is CASSIQPGLGYEQYF. CDR3 in DNA: TGTGCCAGCAGTATACAGCCGGGTCTGGGCTACGAGCAGTACTTC.

CDR3 in amino acids: CAASDTYSNQPQHF. CDR3 DNA sequence: TGTGCCGCAAGCGATACCTACAGCAATCAGCCCCAGCATTTT. The rearrangement links TRBV2 to TRBJ1-5; D unclear. There are 14 residues in the CDR3. Deletions cut 11 bases from V and 1 base from J, with 15 bases between. Germline CDR1 SNHLY, CDR2 FYNNEI. Looking up the rest from reference TRBV2 and TRBJ1-5 gives the full variable domain: EPEVTQTPSHQVTQMGQEVILRCVPISNHLYFYWYRQILGQKVEFLVSFYNNEISEKSEIFDDQFSVERPDGSNFTLKIRSTKLEDSAMYFCAASDTYSNQPQHFGDGTRLSIL.

Ten or more counts support this clonotype. V gene TRBV29-1 combines with J gene TRBJ1-2; possible D gene TRBD1, 5 bases. Germline V gives CDR1 SQVTM, CDR2 ANQGSEA. The V and J ends lost 3 bases and 0 bases respectively, with 5 bases between them. The CDR3 is made up of 12 amino acids. CDR3 bases: TGCAGCGTTGAGGACACTAACTATGGCTACACCTTC. It encodes CSVEDTNYGYTF. The full variable domain, its missing parts supplied by reference TRBV29-1 and TRBJ1-2, is SAVISQKPSRDICQRGTSLTIQCQVDSQVTMMFWYRQQPGQSLTLIATANQGSEATYESGFVIDKFPISRPNLTFSTLTVSNMSPEDSSIYLCSVEDTNYGYTFGSGTRLTVV.

There are a few counts of this clonotype. The V and J genes are TRBV12-3 or TRBV12-4 and TRBJ1-2; unclear D gene. This CDR3 is 15 amino acids long. Trimming cost V 3 bases and J 8 bases, with 19 bases left between them. CDR3 bases: TGTGCCAGCAGTTTTGGGGAATGGACCCGAGGCGGCTACACCTTC. Translated: CASSFGEWTRGGYTF.

This clonotype was counted many times. The J gene is TRBJ1-2, the V gene TRBV20-1; D is ambiguous. CDR3 length: 13 amino acids. V gave up 2 bases and J gave up 6 bases, with 13 bases separating them. Germline V gene data show CDR1 as DFQATT and CDR2 as SNEGSKA (reference sequence). The CDR3 reads CSARPTLRDGYTF. The CDR3 DNA is TGCAGTGCTAGACCCACACTCCGGGATGGCTACACCTTC.